This T cell receptor (beta chain) stems from a study of beta chain features in type 1 diabetes. Reverse transcribing all isolated RNA meant expressed TCRB transcripts were sequenced. Read counts averaged around 3.5 million for samples of naive, central memory and regulatory T cells. Repertoires were generated with immunoSEQ multiplex PCR, while TCRdb's copy carries only in-frame clones and drops some. The sample yields more than 300,000 clones, around 13% seen once. Germline values: CDR1 SGHAT, CDR2 FQNNGV. V was shortened by 7 bases and J by 6 bases, with 12 bases between the two germline ends. The CDR3 extends over 12 amino acids. Study observations and caveats: Researchers report that Type 1 diabetes patients had moderately but significantly shorter TCRB CDR3s across all four CD4+ subsets. Type 1 diabetes patients had VDJ junctions that carried fewer insertions and more deletions.

This clone came up a few times. Its antigen is not known. V is TRBV11-2 and J is TRBJ1-2, with a possible D match to TRBD1 (5 bases). The sample consisted of naive CD4+ T cells from blood. The receptor comes from a woman younger than 30 with type 1 diabetes. The CDR3: CASILGHHGYTF. CDR3 nucleotide sequence: TGTGCCAGCATCCTCGGACACCATGGCTACACCTTC.